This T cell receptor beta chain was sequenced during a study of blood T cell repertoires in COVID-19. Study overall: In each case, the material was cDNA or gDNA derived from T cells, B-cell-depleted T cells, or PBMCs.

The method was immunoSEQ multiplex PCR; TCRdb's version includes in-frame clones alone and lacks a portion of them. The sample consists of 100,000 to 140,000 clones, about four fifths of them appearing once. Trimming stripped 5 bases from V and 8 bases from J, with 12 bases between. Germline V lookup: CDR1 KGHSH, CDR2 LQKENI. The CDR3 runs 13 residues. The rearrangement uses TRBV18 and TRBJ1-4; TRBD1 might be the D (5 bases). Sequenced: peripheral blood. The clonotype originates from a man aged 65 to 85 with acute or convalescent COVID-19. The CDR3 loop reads CASSRGIREKLFF. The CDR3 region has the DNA TGTGCCAGCTCAAGGGGTATTCGGGAAAAACTGTTTTTT.